This is a list of T cell receptor beta chains from one sample in a study of blood T cell repertoires in COVID-19. Produced via immunoSEQ multiplex PCR; TCRdb's table is partial and in-frame only. The table has 200,000 to 250,000 clones, around 88% seen once. Sequencing was carried out using PBMCs or T cells enriched from blood (not recorded which). These receptor sequences come from a woman in her 30s who had been exposed to COVID-19. Each CDR3 is given with its conserved first and last residue. A D gene is named only where the DNA matches it firmly. Clone sizes are given selectively: once, few, many, or a class where the clone is expanded.

j_gene,v_gene,d_gene,abundance,CDR3nt,CDR3aa
TRBJ2-7,TRBV11-2,-,-,TGTGCCAGCAGCTCAAGGGGTGCAGCAAACTACGAGCAGTACTTC,CASSSRGAANYEQYF
TRBJ1-4,TRBV19,-,few,TGTGCCAGTACCGCGGGGCAGACTGCTTTT,CASTAGQTAF
TRBJ2-3,TRBV19,-,-,TGTGCCAGTAGCTTTAGCGAAACTAGCACAGATACGCAGTATTTT,CASSFSETSTDTQYF
TRBJ1-1,TRBV19,-,-,TGTGCCAGTAGTATTTCGGGTTACGACACTGAAGCTTTCTTT,CASSISGYDTEAFF
TRBJ2-3,TRBV3-1/TRBV3-2,TRBD2,-,TGTGCCAGCTCCTTAACTAGCGGGCGCACAGATACGCAGTATTTT,CASSLTSGRTDTQYF
TRBJ2-1,TRBV5-4,TRBD2,-,TGTGCCTCCACTCTCGGGGGGAGCTCCTACAATGAGCAGTTCTTC,CASTLGGSSYNEQFF
TRBJ2-7,TRBV6-5,-,-,TGTGCCAGCAGTTACGGGGGGAACGAGCAGTACTTC,CASSYGGNEQYF
TRBJ2-7,TRBV10-3,-,-,TGTGCCGTCCTGGGTGACTCCTCCTACGAGCAGTACTTC,CAVLGDSSYEQYF
TRBJ1-4,TRBV19,-,-,TGTGCCAGTAGTTCGACAGCTACGCGGGAAAAACTGTTTTTT,CASSSTATREKLFF
TRBJ2-5,TRBV24-1,-,-,TGTGCCACCAGTGATTTCCGCGGAGAGACCCAGTACTTC,CATSDFRGETQYF
TRBJ2-7,TRBV19,-,-,TGTGCCAGTAGTATGGCTGGGGCCTCCTACGAGCAGTACTTC,CASSMAGASYEQYF
TRBJ2-1,TRBV5-4,TRBD1,-,TGTGCCAGCAGCAGGGGACAGGTCTCCTACAATGAGCAGTTCTTC,CASSRGQVSYNEQFF
TRBJ1-5,TRBV27,-,-,TGTGCCAGCCTACTGGGCCGGGGGACGAGCAATCAGCCCCAGCATTTT,CASLLGRGTSNQPQHF
TRBJ2-3,TRBV5-1,TRBD1,-,TGCGCCAGCAGCTCAGGACAGGGTGGGGATACGCAGTATTTT,CASSSGQGGDTQYF
TRBJ2-2,TRBV12-5,-,-,TGTGCTAGTGGTTTAGGAGACACCGGGGAGCTGTTTTTT,CASGLGDTGELFF
TRBJ2-2,TRBV19,TRBD1,-,TGTGCCAGTACCCCATTGGACAGGGGGCGTACCGGGGAGCTGTTTTTT,CASTPLDRGRTGELFF
TRBJ1-2,TRBV7-2,-,-,TGTGCCAGCAGCCCCTCAAGGACAGCCACCTATGGCTACACCTTC,CASSPSRTATYGYTF
TRBJ1-2,TRBV3-1/TRBV3-2,-,-,TGTGCCAGCAGCCAAGATGCGGCTCACTATGGCTACACCTTC,CASSQDAAHYGYTF
TRBJ1-1,TRBV19,TRBD1,-,TGTGCCAGTAGTAGAGACAGGGCTGAAGCTTTCTTT,CASSRDRAEAFF
TRBJ1-5,TRBV5-1,TRBD1,-,TGCGCCAGCAGCGCCACAGGGGGCCAGCGACAGCCCCAGCATTTT,CASSATGGQRQPQHF
TRBJ1-1,TRBV7-9,TRBD1,-,TGTGCCAGCAGCTTTGGGCAGGGGGTAATTGAAGCTTTCTTT,CASSFGQGVIEAFF
TRBJ1-2,TRBV5-5,-,few,TGTGCCAGCAGCCCCTGGACTGATGGCTACACCTTC,CASSPWTDGYTF
TRBJ1-5,TRBV2,TRBD1,-,TGTGCCAGCAGTGATCAGGGGGGCAATCAGCCCCAGCATTTT,CASSDQGGNQPQHF
TRBJ2-1,TRBV3-1/TRBV3-2,TRBD2,-,TGTGCCAGCAGCCAAGTGCGGCTAGCGGGGTACAATGAGCAGTTCTTC,CASSQVRLAGYNEQFF
TRBJ1-1,TRBV14,TRBD1,-,TGTGCCAGCAGCCAGACGACAGGGTTGGTTCCTAAAGCTTTCTTT,CASSQTTGLVPKAFF
TRBJ1-2,TRBV5-1,-,-,TGCGCCAGCAGCCAAAAGGACTCGGTTGGTGGCTACACCTTC,CASSQKDSVGGYTF
TRBJ1-5,TRBV19,-,-,TGTGCCAGTAGTATGGAAGTGTTCGACTCCGGAAGGCCCCAGCATTTT,CASSMEVFDSGRPQHF
TRBJ1-6,TRBV3-1/TRBV3-2,-,-,TGTGCCAGCAGCCACACAGATTTTGATTCACCCCTCCACTTT,CASSHTDFDSPLHF
TRBJ2-7,TRBV10-3,TRBD1,-,TGTGCCATCAGTCATGGACAGGAAAAAGGGACCTACGAGCAGTACTTC,CAISHGQEKGTYEQYF
TRBJ1-5,TRBV19,-,-,TGTGCCAGTAGTATAGGGGCAGGGGTACGCAATCAGCCCCAGCATTTT,CASSIGAGVRNQPQHF
TRBJ1-5,TRBV19,TRBD1,once,TGTGCCAGTAGTACCCACCGGGACAGGGGGCCTTATCAGCCCCAGCATTTT,CASSTHRDRGPYQPQHF
TRBJ2-3,TRBV30,TRBD2,-,TGTGCCTGGAGTGTAGGGACTAGCGGGGGCACAGATACGCAGTATTTT,CAWSVGTSGGTDTQYF
TRBJ1-1,TRBV29-1,TRBD1,-,TGCAGCTCTCAGGGGGCCACCACTGAAGCTTTCTTT,CSSQGATTEAFF
TRBJ1-1,TRBV5-1,TRBD1,-,TGCGCCAGCAGCTCGAGACAGGGGGCAGCTTTCTTT,CASSSRQGAAFF
TRBJ1-1,TRBV3-1/TRBV3-2,TRBD1,-,TGTGCCAGCAGCCGGGGGACAGCGAACACTGAAGCTTTCTTT,CASSRGTANTEAFF
TRBJ1-4,TRBV2,TRBD1,-,TGTGCCAGCACAGGGGGCGATGAAAAACTGTTTTTT,CASTGGDEKLFF
TRBJ2-5,TRBV5-1,TRBD2,-,TGCGCCAGCAGCGGATTAGCGGGGGGGCCAGAGACCCAGTACTTC,CASSGLAGGPETQYF
TRBJ1-2,TRBV25-1,-,-,TGTGCCAGCAGTGCCGGGGACACCTGGGTGAGCTATGGCTACACCTTC,CASSAGDTWVSYGYTF
TRBJ1-1,TRBV19,-,-,TGTGCCAGTAGTATAGGCGGCCCAGGGGCCAACACTGAAGCTTTCTTT,CASSIGGPGANTEAFF
TRBJ2-2,TRBV7-2,TRBD1,few,TGTGCCAGCAGCTCGCGCCGTAGAGGGGGCCTTGGGACCGGGGAGCTGTTTTTT,CASSSRRRGGLGTGELFF
TRBJ1-3,TRBV2,-,-,TGTGCCAGCAGCCACATTCCGGACAGCTCTCCTGGAAACACCATATATTTT,CASSHIPDSSPGNTIYF
TRBJ2-1,TRBV21-1,-,-,TGTGCCAGCAGCAAAAAAAAGCCTAGACTGTTCTTC,CASSKKKPRLFF
TRBJ1-3,TRBV19,TRBD1,-,TGTGCCAGTAGCCCTTGGACAGGCGGCCGAAACACCATATATTTT,CASSPWTGGRNTIYF